The 23 T cell receptor beta chains in this list originate from one sample, sequenced in a study of blood T cell repertoires in COVID-19. The table came from immunoSEQ multiplex PCR; TCRdb's copy has only in-frame clones and leaves some out. Here the sample spans about 270,000 clones, around 85% being singletons. Input material: peripheral blood. Receptors were obtained from a woman younger than 45 with COVID-19, enrolled during active disease.

This clone has only one observation. The chain combines TRBV5-1 with TRBJ2-5; 8 bases match TRBD1. This CDR3 is 16 amino acids long. V lost 4 bases and J lost 4; bases outside the gene matches: 12. The germline gives CDR1 SGHRS, CDR2 YFSETQ. The CDR3 sequence: CASSPDWTGFRETQYF. The CDR3 DNA sequence: TGCGCCAGCAGCCCAGACTGGACAGGGTTTCGAGAGACCCAGTACTTC.

The CDR3 DNA sequence: TGTGCCACCAGTGTGCGAGGGGGAGATGAGCAGTTCTTC. This codes for CATSVRGGDEQFF. The V and J genes are TRBV24-1 and TRBJ2-1; D may be TRBD1 (6 bases). The germline gives CDR1 KGHDR, CDR2 SFDVKD. V gave up 5 bases and J gave up 8 bases, with 12 bases separating them. The CDR3 totals 13 residues.

The V call is TRBV3-1 (or the pseudogene TRBV3-2), the J call TRBJ2-5; 8 nucleotides match TRBD1. Germline CDR1 reads LGHDT; CDR2 reads YNNKEL (reference sequence). The CDR3 is 10 residues long. Trimming at V came to 8 bases and at J to 10 bases, leaving 3 bases not matched to a gene. The CDR3 nucleotides read TGTGCCAGCCAGGGGGCCGTCCAGTACTTC. Amino acids: CASQGAVQYF.

Turning to this clone: Other DNA sequences in this specimen translate into the identical CDR3. The genes are TRBV5-1 and TRBJ1-2; no clear D. The CDR3 has 14 amino acids. V was shortened by 0 bases and J by 2 bases, with 8 bases between the two germline ends. Germline V gene data show CDR1 as SGHRS and CDR2 as YFSETQ. CDR3 region: CASSLATGNYGYTF. The CDR3 nucleotides are TGCGCCAGCAGCTTGGCAACCGGGAACTATGGCTACACCTTC.

The chain employs TRBV3-1 (or the pseudogene TRBV3-2) and TRBJ2-3, with D uncertain. With 2 bases removed from V and 0 bases from J, the gap between germline ends came to 9 bases. The CDR3 has 15 amino acids. CDR1 and CDR2 (germline): LGHDT, YNNKEL (reference sequence). CDR3 DNA sequence: TGTGCCAGCAGCCAAAATCCAGGAAGCACAGATACGCAGTATTTT. Amino acids: CASSQNPGSTDTQYF.

The J gene is TRBJ2-5, the V gene TRBV7-2; 9 nucleotides agree with TRBD2. The CDR3 has 14 amino acids. The germline CDR1 and CDR2 sequences are SGHTA and FQGNSA. The ends lost 5 bases at V and 2 bases at J; junction bases unmatched: 3. The DNA of the CDR3 is TGTGCCAGCAGCCGCGGGGGGGCACAAGAGACCCAGTACTTC. It is translated as CASSRGGAQETQYF.

This rearrangement joins TRBV5-1 to TRBJ2-3, with D possibly matching TRBD1 (5 bases). The V and J ends lost 4 bases and 1 base respectively, with 13 bases between them. The CDR3 has 15 residues. The V gene's germline CDR1 is SGHRS and CDR2 YFSETQ. The CDR3 region is CASSTRTSGTDTQYF. CDR3 nucleotide sequence: TGCGCCAGCAGCACCCGGACAAGTGGCACAGATACGCAGTATTTT.

This chain uses TRBV7-6 with TRBJ2-7, with D maybe TRBD1 (5 bases). V was clipped by 4 bases and J by 3 bases, with 10 bases between them. The CDR3 loop spans 13 amino acids. Germline-derived CDR1 and CDR2 are SGHVS and FNYEAQ. This CDR3 is CASSSGSDYEQYF. Here the CDR3 DNA reads TGTGCCAGCAGCTCAGGGTCTGACTACGAGCAGTACTTC.

The chain couples TRBV6-1 to TRBJ2-3; D might be TRBD2 (6 bases). There are 20 residues in the CDR3. Between the trimmed V and J ends, which lost 3 bases and 7 bases, there was a span of 32 bases. Germline CDR1 reads MNHNS; CDR2 reads SASEGT. In DNA, the CDR3 is TGTGCCAGCAGTGAGACTAGGGACCTTGGGGGGACCACCCGCCGAAATACGCAGTATTTT. Translation gives CASSETRDLGGTTRRNTQYF.

The chain has TRBV27 and TRBJ2-3; 9 bases align to TRBD2. Trimming took 5 bases from V and 3 from J; bases not matched to a gene: 9. The CDR3 has 16 amino acids. The germline CDR1 and CDR2 sequences are MNHEY and SMNVEV (reference sequence). This CDR3 is CASSTQAGGTTDTQYF. The DNA of the CDR3 is TGTGCCAGCAGTACTCAAGCGGGGGGCACGACAGATACGCAGTATTTT.

The rearrangement uses TRBV3-1 (or the pseudogene TRBV3-2) and TRBJ1-4, with D perhaps matching TRBD1 (5 bases). Germline V gene lookup returns CDR1 LGHDT and CDR2 YNNKEL (reference sequence). The CDR3 has 15 amino acids. Trimming removed 4 bases at V and 6 bases at J, with 15 bases between. CDR3 sequence: CASSRRQSIHEKLFF. The CDR3 bases are TGTGCCAGCAGCCGAAGACAGTCGATTCATGAAAAACTGTTTTTT.

V and J are TRBV6-5 and TRBJ1-1; perhaps TRBD1 as D (5 bases). Between the trimmed V and J ends, which lost 3 bases and 8 bases, there was a span of 10 bases. This CDR3 region has 12 residues. CDR1 and CDR2 (germline): MNHEY, SVGAGI. CDR3 sequence: CASSYPPGEAFF. Here the CDR3 DNA reads TGTGCCAGCAGTTATCCTCCAGGGGAAGCTTTCTTT.

The chain employs TRBV10-2 and TRBJ2-1, with 10 bases matching TRBD2. CDR1 is WSHSY, CDR2 SAAADI, per germline. The V and J ends lost 9 bases and 7 bases, in that order; junction bases with no gene match: 9. The CDR3 has 14 residues. CDR3 in DNA: TGCGCCAGTTCGCTAGCGGGGGACCTGAATGAGCAGTTCTTC. This gives the protein CASSLAGDLNEQFF.

V is TRBV13 and J is TRBJ1-3; the D gene is possibly TRBD1 (6 bases). Trimming left V 5 bases short and J 8 bases short, with 19 bases between. Germline loops: CDR1 PRHDT, CDR2 FYEKMQ (reference sequence). The CDR3 totals 15 residues. The CDR3 DNA follows: TGTGCCAGCAGCCACCTGACAGGATTTGGCTACACCATATATTTT. Amino acid sequence: CASSHLTGFGYTIYF.

V gene TRBV11-3 combines with J gene TRBJ2-3, with 15 bases identical to TRBD2. Trimming removed 5 bases from V and 0 bases from J; junction bases left unmatched: 12. This CDR3 comprises 20 residues. CDR1 SGHNT and CDR2 YENEEA come from the germline V gene. The CDR3, as DNA: TGTGCCAGCAGCCTCTCCCCGGGACTAGCGGGGGGACTTAGCACAGATACGCAGTATTTT. Translation: CASSLSPGLAGGLSTDTQYF.

The CDR3 sequence is CASSLGVAGDTQYF. The CDR3 nucleotides read TGTGCCAGCAGCTTGGGGGTAGCGGGGGATACGCAGTATTTT. The chain couples TRBV5-4 to TRBJ2-3; TRBD2 agrees at 8 bases. The CDR3 length is 14 residues. J lost 6 bases, V lost 0 bases, and 3 bases had no gene match. Germline V gene data show CDR1 as SGHNT and CDR2 as YYREEE (reference sequence).

The chain couples TRBV5-1 to TRBJ2-5; weak D call: TRBD2 (6 bases). Germline V gene data show CDR1 as SGHRS and CDR2 as YFSETQ. The length of the CDR3 is 13 residues. V was clipped by 2 bases and J by 2 bases, with 7 bases between them. This CDR3 is CASSFRGQETQYF. In DNA form, the CDR3 reads TGCGCCAGCAGCTTCCGGGGGCAAGAGACCCAGTACTTC.

The genes are TRBV29-1 and TRBJ1-1; 7 nucleotides line up with TRBD1. Germline V gene data show CDR1 as SQVTM and CDR2 as ANQGSEA. V shed 4 bases, J shed 5 bases, and the junction held 4 bases outside the gene matches. This CDR3 is built from 12 residues. The CDR3 spells CSVARGETEAFF. DNA for the CDR3: TGCAGCGTTGCCAGGGGGGAAACTGAAGCTTTCTTT.

This chain uses TRBV19 with TRBJ1-1; a weak D match, TRBD1 (5 bases). Germline CDR1 LNHDA, CDR2 SQIVND (reference sequence). The CDR3 contains 15 residues. The V end lost 0 bases, the J end lost 1 base, and 9 bases lay between the germline ends. The CDR3 region has the DNA TGTGCCAGTAGTATAGATCAGGGCCGGAACACTGAAGCTTTCTTT. Encoded protein: CASSIDQGRNTEAFF.

The chain is built from TRBV6-5 and TRBJ2-3, with 9 positions matching TRBD2. V lost 8 bases to trimming and J lost 3 bases; unmatched junction nucleotides: 9. Germline V gene sequence: CDR1 MNHEY, CDR2 SVGAGI. CDR3 length equals 15 residues. The CDR3, as DNA: TGTGCCAGCCTACCTACGCTAGCGGGGACAGATACGCAGTATTTT. This gives the protein CASLPTLAGTDTQYF.

This sequence joins TRBV5-1 and TRBJ1-2; no definite D call. Germline assignment: CDR1 SGHRS and CDR2 YFSETQ. V dropped 4 bases and J dropped 3 bases, with 16 bases sitting between them. CDR3 length: 15 residues. The CDR3 DNA sequence: TGCGCCAGCAGCGCCTACACCGAGGTTCACTATGGCTACACCTTC. This codes for CASSAYTEVHYGYTF.

The chain combines TRBV19 with TRBJ1-6; 10 bases are a match to TRBD1. Germline V gene lookup returns CDR1 LNHDA and CDR2 SQIVND (reference sequence). The trim removed 5 bases at V and 3 bases at J, leaving 7 bases unmatched. The CDR3 runs to 17 residues. This CDR3 is CASSPSGTGVYNSPLHF. The CDR3 region has the DNA TGTGCCAGTAGTCCCAGCGGGACAGGGGTCTATAATTCACCCCTCCACTTT.

The gene calls are TRBV19 and TRBJ1-1; D not resolved. CDR3 size: 16 residues. Trimming took off 5 bases at V and 6 bases at J, with 22 bases between the two ends. Germline V lookup: CDR1 LNHDA, CDR2 SQIVND (reference sequence). CDR3 protein: CASSRPDTGGRAEAFF. The CDR3 DNA reads as TGTGCCAGTAGTCGCCCCGACACGGGCGGGAGAGCTGAAGCTTTCTTT.